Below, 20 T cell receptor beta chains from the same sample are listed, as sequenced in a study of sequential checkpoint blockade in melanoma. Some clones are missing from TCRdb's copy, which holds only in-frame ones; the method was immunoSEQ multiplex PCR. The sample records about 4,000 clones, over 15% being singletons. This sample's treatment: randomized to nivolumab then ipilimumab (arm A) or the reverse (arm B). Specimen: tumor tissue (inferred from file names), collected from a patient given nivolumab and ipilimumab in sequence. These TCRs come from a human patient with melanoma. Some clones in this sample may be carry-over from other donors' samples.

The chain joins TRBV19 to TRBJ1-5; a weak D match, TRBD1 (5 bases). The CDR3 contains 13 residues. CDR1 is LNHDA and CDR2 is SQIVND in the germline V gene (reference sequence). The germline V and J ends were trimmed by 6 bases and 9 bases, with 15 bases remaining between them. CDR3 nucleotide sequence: TGTGCCAGTAGGGCCCGGGGGACCGGGCCCCAGCATTTT. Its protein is CASRARGTGPQHF.

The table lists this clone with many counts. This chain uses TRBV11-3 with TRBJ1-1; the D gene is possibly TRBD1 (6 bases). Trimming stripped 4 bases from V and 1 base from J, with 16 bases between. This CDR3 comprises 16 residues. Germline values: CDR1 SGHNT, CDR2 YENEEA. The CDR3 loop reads CASSSPLGGQNTEAFF. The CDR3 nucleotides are TGTGCCAGCAGCTCTCCCCTAGGGGGACAGAACACTGAAGCTTTCTTT.

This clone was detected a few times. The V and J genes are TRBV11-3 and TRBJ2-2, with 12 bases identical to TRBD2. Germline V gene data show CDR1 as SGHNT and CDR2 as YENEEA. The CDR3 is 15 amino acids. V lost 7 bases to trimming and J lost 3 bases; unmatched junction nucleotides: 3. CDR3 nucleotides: TGTGCCAGCAACGGACTAGCGGGATACACCGGGGAGCTGTTTTTT. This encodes CASNGLAGYTGELFF.

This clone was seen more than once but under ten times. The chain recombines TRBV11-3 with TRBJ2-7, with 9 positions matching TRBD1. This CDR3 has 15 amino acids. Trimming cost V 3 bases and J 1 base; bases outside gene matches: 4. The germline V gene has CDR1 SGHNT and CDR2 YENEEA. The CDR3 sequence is CASSLDRGRSYEQYF. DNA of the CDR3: TGTGCCAGCAGCTTGGACAGGGGTCGTTCCTACGAGCAGTACTTC.

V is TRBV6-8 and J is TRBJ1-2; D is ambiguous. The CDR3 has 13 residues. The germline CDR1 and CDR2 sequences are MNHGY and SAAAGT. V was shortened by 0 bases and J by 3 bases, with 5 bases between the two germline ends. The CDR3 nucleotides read TGTGCCAGCAGTTACTCGAGCTACTATGGCTACACCTTC. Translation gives CASSYSSYYGYTF.

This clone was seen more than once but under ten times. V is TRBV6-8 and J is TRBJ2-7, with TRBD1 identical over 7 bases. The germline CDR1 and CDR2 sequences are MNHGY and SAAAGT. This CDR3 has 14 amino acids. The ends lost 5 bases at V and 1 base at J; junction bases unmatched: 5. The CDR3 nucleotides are TGTGCCAGCAGTGGACAGGAGACTTCCTACGAGCAGTACTTC. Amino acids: CASSGQETSYEQYF.

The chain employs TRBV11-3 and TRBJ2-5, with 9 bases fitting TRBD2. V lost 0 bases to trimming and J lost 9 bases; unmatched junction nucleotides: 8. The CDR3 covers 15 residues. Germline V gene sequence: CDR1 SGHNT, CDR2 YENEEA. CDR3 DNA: TGTGCCAGCAGCTTAGATGCGGGGGGGGCGTCGGCCCAGTACTTC. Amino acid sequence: CASSLDAGGASAQYF.

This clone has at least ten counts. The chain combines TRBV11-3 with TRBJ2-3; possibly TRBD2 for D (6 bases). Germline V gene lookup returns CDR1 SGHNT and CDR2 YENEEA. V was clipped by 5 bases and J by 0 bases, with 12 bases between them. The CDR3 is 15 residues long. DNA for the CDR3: TGTGCCAGCAGCCCAAGACTAGTTAGCACAGATACGCAGTATTTT. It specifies CASSPRLVSTDTQYF.

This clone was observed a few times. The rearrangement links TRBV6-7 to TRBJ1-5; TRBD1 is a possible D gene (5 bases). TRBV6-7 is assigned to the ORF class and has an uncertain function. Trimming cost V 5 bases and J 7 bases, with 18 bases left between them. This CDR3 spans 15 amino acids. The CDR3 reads CASSVWGTEFQPQHF. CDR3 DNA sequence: TGTGCCAGCAGTGTGTGGGGGACGGAGTTCCAGCCCCAGCATTTT.

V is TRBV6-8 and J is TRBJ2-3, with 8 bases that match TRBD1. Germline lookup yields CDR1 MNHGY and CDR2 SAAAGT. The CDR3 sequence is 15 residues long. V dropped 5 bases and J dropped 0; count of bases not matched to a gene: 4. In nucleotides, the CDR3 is TGTGCCAGCAGTGGGACAGGCACTAGCACAGATACGCAGTATTTT. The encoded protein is CASSGTGTSTDTQYF.

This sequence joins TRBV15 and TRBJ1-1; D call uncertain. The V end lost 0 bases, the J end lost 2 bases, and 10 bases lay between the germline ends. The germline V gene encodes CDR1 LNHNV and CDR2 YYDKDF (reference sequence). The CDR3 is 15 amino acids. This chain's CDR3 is CATSRDPGSNTEAFF. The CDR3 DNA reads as TGTGCCACCAGCAGAGATCCAGGCTCCAACACTGAAGCTTTCTTT.

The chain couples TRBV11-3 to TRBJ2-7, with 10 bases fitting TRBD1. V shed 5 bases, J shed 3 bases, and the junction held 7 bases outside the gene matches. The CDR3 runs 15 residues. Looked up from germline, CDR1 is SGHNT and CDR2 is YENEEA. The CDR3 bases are TGTGCCAGCAGCCTTGAGACAGGGGGCGGCTACGAGCAGTACTTC. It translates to CASSLETGGGYEQYF. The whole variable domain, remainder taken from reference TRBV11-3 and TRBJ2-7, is EAGVVQSPRYKIIEKKQPVAFWCNPISGHNTLYWYLQNLGQGPELLIRYENEEAVDDSQLPKDRFSAERLKGVDSTLKIQPAELGDSAVYLCASSLETGGGYEQYFGPGTRLTVT.

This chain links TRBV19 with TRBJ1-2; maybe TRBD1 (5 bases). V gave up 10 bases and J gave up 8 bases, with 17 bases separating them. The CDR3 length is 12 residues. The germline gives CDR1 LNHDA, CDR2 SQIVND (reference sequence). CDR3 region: CAINQGNLGYTF. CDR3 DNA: TGTGCCATAAATCAGGGAAATCTAGGCTACACCTTC.

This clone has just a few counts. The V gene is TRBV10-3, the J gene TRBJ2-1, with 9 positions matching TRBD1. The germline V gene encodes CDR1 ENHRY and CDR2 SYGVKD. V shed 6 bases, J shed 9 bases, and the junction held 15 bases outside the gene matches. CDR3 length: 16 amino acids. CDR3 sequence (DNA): TGTGCCATCAGGGGGTCCCGGGACAGGGCAAGTCGTGAGCAGTTCTTC. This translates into CAIRGSRDRASREQFF.

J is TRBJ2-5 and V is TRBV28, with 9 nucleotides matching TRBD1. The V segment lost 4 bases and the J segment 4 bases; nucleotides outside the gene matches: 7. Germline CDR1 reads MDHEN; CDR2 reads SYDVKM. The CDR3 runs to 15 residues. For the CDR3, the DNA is TGTGCCAGCAGTTCACAGGGGGCTAGGGGAGAGACCCAGTACTTC. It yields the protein CASSSQGARGETQYF. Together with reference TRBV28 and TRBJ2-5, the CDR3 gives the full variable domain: DVKVTQSSRYLVKRTGEKVFLECVQDMDHENMFWYRQDPGLGLRLIYFSYDVKMKEKGDIPEGYSVSREKKERFSLILESASTNQTSMYLCASSSQGARGETQYFGPGTRLLVL.

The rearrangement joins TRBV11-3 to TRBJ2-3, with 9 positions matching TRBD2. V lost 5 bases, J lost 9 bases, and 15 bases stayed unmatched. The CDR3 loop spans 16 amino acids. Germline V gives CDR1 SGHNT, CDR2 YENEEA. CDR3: CASSPLGGSGGRTQYF. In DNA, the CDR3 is TGTGCCAGCAGCCCCCTCGGGGGTAGCGGGGGCCGAACGCAGTATTTT.

The CDR3 is CASSPPGRGGYTF. For the CDR3, the DNA is TGTGCCAGCAGCCCACCCGGGCGGGGAGGCTACACCTTC. This chain uses TRBV7-2 with TRBJ1-2; D uncertain. The V end was cut by 5 bases, the J end by 8 bases, with 15 bases between. Germline assignment: CDR1 SGHTA and CDR2 FQGNSA. This CDR3 region has 13 residues. The full variable domain, in which reference TRBV7-2 and TRBJ1-2 provide the parts outside the CDR3, is GAGVSQSPSNKVTEKGKDVELRCDPISGHTALYWYRQSLGQGLEFLIYFQGNSAPDKSGLPSDRFSAERTGGSVSTLTIQRTQQEDSAVYLCASSPPGRGGYTFGSGTRLTVV.

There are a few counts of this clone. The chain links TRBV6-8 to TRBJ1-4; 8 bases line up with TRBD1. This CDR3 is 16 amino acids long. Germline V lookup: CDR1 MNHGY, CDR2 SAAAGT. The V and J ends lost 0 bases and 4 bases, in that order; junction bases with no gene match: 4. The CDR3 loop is CASSYSADRVNEKLFF. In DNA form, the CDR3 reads TGTGCCAGCAGTTACTCGGCGGACAGGGTTAATGAAAAACTGTTTTTT.

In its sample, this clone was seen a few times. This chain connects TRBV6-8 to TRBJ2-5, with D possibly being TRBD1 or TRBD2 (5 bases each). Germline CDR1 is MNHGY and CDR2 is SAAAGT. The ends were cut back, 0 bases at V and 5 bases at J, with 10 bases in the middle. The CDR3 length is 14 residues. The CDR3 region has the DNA TGTGCCAGCAGTTACTCGTGGGGGACGGAGACCCAGTACTTC. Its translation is CASSYSWGTETQYF.

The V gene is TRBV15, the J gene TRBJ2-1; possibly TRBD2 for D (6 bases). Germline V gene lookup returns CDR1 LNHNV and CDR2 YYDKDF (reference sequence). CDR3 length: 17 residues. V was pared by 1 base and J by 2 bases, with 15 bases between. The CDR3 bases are TGTGCCACCAGCAGAGGGGACTCGCGGGGACCCTACAATGAGCAGTTCTTC. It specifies CATSRGDSRGPYNEQFF.